A selection of T cell receptor beta chains follows, all from one sample in a study of T-cell memory formation after mild COVID-19. TCRdb re-called the 5' RACE reads with MiXCR, one entry per CDR3 protein. Of hundreds of thousands of distinct CDR3 sequences listed, about 16% are singletons. Sequencing input: PBMCs or a T cell subset sorted from them (not recorded which). The origin of the receptors is a man aged 18 to 29 who had mild COVID-19 (a few samples of this study predate the infection). Cell type and time point are not known. Both conserved end residues are part of each CDR3. Each record gives: CDR3 length, J gene, V gene, CDR3 protein.

length: 14
J: TRBJ2-1
V: TRBV28
CDR3: CASSSPGQGDEQFF

length: 15
J: TRBJ2-2
V: TRBV3-1
CDR3: CASSPWGGDAGELFF

length: 15
J: TRBJ2-1
V: TRBV7-6
CDR3: CASSSAISSYNEQFF

length: 16
J: TRBJ2-3
V: TRBV4-3
CDR3: CASSQVSGGASDTQYF

length: 16
J: TRBJ2-3
V: TRBV18
CDR3: CASSTRASGVRDTQYF

length: 14
J: TRBJ1-6
V: TRBV2
CDR3: CASETGQGNSPLHF

length: 12
J: TRBJ2-3
V: TRBV10-3
CDR3: CAIKTVADTQYF

length: 14
J: TRBJ2-1
V: TRBV2
CDR3: CASLALNSYNEQFF

length: 16
J: TRBJ2-2
V: TRBV20-1
CDR3: CSAKSRDSNVPGELFF

length: 12
J: TRBJ2-3
V: TRBV27
CDR3: CASSFPSGTQYF